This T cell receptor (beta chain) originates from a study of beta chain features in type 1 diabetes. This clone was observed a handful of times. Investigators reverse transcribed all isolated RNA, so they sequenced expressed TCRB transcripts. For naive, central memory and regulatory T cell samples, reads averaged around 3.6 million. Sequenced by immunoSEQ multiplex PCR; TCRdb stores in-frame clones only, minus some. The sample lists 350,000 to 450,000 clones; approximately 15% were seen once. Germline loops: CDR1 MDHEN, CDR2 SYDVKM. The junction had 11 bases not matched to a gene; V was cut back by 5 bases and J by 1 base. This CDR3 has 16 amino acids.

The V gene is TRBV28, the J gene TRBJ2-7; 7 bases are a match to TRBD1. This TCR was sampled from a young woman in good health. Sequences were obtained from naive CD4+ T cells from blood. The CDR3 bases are TGTGCCAGCAGTCCCCGGGACAGCTATGCTTCCTACGAGCAGTACTTC. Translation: CASSPRDSYASYEQYF.